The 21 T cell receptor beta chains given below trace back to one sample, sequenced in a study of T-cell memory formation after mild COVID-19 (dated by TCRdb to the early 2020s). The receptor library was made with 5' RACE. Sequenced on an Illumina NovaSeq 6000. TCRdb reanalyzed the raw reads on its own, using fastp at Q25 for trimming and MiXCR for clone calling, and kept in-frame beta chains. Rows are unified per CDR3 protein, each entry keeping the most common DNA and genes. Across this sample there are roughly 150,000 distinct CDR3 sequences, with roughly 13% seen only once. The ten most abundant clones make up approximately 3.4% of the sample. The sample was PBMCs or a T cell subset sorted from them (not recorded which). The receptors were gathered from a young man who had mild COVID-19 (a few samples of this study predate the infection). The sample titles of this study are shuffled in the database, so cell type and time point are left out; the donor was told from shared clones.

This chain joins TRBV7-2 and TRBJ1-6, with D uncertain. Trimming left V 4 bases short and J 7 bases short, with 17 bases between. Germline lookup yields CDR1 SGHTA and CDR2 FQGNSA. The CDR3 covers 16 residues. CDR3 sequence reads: CASSYRVTESNSPLHF. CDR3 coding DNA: TGTGCCAGCAGCTACCGGGTGACCGAGAGCAATTCACCCCTCCACTTT.

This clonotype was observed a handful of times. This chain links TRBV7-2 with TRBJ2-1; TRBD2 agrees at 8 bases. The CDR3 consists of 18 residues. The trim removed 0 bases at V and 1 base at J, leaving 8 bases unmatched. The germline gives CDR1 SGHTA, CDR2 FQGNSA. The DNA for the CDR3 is TGTGCCAGCAGCTTAGCATTAACGGGGGGGATATCCTACAATGAGCAGTTCTTC. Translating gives CASSLALTGGISYNEQFF.

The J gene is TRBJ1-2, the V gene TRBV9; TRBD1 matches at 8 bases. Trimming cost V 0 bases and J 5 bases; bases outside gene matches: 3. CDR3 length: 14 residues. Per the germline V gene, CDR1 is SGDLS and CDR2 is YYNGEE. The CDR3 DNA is TGTGCCAGCAGCGTAGGGACAGGGACTTATGGCTACACCTTC. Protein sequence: CASSVGTGTYGYTF.

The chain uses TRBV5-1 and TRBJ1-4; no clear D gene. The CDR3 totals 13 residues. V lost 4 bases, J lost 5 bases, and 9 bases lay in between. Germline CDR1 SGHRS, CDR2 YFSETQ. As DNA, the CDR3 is TGCGCCAGCAGCCACCCGGGAAATGAAAAACTGTTTTTT. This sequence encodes CASSHPGNEKLFF.

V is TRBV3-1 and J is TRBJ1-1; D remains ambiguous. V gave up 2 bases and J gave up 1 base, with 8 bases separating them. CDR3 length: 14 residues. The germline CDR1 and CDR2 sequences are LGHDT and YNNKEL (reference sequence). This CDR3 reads CASSQFGQNTEAFF. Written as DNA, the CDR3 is TGTGCCAGCAGCCAATTTGGTCAGAACACTGAAGCTTTCTTT.

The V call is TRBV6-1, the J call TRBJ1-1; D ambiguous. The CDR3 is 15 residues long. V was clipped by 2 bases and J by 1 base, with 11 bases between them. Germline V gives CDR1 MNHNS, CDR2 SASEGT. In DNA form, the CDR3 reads TGTGCCAGCAGTGAATCTCCGGGAAGGAACACTGAAGCTTTCTTT. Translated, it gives CASSESPGRNTEAFF.

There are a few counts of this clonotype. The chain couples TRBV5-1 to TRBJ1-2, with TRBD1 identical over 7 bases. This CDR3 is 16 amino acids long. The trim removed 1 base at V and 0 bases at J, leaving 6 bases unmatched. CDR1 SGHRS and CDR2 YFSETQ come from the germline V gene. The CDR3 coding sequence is TGCGCCAGCAGCTTGACAGGGGCGAGAGCTAACTATGGCTACACCTTC. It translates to CASSLTGARANYGYTF.

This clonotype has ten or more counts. The CDR3 DNA reads TGCAGTGCTTCCGCTTATGAGCAGTTCTTC. The encoded protein is CSASAYEQFF. The genes are TRBV20-1 and TRBJ2-1; D is unclear. Trimming cost V 5 bases and J 8 bases, with 7 bases left between them. The CDR3 covers 10 residues. Germline values: CDR1 DFQATT, CDR2 SNEGSKA (reference sequence).

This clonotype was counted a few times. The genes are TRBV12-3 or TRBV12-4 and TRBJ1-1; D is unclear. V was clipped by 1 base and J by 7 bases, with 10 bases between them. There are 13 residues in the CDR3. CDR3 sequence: CASSLGQHLEAFF. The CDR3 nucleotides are TGTGCCAGCAGTTTAGGGCAGCATCTTGAAGCTTTCTTT.

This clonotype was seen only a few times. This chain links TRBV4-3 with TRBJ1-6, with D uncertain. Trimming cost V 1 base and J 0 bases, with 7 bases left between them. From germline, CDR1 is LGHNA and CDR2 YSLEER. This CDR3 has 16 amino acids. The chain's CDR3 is CASSQAWSSYNSPLHF. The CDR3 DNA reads TGCGCCAGCAGCCAAGCATGGAGCTCCTATAATTCACCCCTCCACTTT.

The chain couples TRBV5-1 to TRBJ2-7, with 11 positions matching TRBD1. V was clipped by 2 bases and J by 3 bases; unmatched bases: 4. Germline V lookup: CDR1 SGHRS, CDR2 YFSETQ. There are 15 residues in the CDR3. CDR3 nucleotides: TGCGCCAGCAGCTTTACCGGGACAGGGGGCTACGAGCAGTACTTC. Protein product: CASSFTGTGGYEQYF.

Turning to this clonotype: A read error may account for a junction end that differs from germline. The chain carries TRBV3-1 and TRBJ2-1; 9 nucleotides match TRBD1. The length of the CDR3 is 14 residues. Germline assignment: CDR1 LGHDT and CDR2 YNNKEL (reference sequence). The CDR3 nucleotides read TGTGCCAGCAGCCAGAACTGGGCCGGGACAGGGTGTATCTTC. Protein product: CASSQNWAGTGCIF.

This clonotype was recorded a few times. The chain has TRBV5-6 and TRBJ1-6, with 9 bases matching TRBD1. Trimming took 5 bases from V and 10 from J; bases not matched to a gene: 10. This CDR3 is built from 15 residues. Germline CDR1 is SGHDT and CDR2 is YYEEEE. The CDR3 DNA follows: TGTGCCAGCAGGTTGCGACAGGGGGTTTGGTCACCCCTCCACTTT. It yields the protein CASRLRQGVWSPLHF. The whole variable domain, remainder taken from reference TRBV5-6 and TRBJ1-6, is DAGVTQSPTHLIKTRGQQVTLRCSPKSGHDTVSWYQQALGQGPQFIFQYYEEEERQRGNFPDRFSGHQFPNYSSELNVNALLLGDSALYLCASRLRQGVWSPLHFGNGTRLTVT.

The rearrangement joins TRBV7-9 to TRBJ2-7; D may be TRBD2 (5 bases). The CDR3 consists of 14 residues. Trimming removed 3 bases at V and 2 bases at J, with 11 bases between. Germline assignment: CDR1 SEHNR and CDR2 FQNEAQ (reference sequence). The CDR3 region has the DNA TGTGCCAGCAGCTTTAGCGACGGGGCCTACGAGCAGTACTTC. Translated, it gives CASSFSDGAYEQYF. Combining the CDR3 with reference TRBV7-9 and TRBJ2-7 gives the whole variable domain DTGVSQNPRHKITKRGQNVTFRCDPISEHNRLYWYRQTLGQGPEFLTYFQNEAQLEKSRLLSDRFSAERPKGSFSTLEIQRTEQGDSAMYLCASSFSDGAYEQYFGPGTRLTVT.

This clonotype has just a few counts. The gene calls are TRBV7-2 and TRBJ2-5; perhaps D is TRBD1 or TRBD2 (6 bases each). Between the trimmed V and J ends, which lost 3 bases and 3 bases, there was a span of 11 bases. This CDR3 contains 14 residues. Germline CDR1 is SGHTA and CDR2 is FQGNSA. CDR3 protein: CASSLGGAKETQYF. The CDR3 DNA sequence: TGTGCCAGCAGCTTGGGGGGCGCGAAAGAGACCCAGTACTTC.

The CDR3 protein is CASSPRTGRTEAFF. In nucleotides, the CDR3 is TGTGCCAGCTCACCCCGGACAGGGCGGACTGAAGCTTTCTTT. The chain joins TRBV18 to TRBJ1-1, with 8 bases lining up with TRBD1. V was clipped by 3 bases and J by 5 bases; unmatched bases: 5. CDR1 is KGHSH, CDR2 LQKENI, per germline. The length of the CDR3 is 14 residues.

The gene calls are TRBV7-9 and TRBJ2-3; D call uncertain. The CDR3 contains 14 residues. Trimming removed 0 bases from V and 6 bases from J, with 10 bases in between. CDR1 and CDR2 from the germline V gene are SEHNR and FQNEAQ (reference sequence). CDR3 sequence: CASSLASAADTQYF. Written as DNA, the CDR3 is TGTGCCAGCAGCTTAGCTTCAGCTGCGGATACGCAGTATTTT.

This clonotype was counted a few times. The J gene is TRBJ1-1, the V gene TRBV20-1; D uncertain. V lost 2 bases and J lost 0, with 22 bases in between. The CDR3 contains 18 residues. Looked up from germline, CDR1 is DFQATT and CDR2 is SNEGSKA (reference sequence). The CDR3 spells CSARRSVEHLNMNTEAFF. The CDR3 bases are TGCAGTGCTAGAAGATCGGTGGAACACCTAAACATGAACACTGAAGCTTTCTTT.

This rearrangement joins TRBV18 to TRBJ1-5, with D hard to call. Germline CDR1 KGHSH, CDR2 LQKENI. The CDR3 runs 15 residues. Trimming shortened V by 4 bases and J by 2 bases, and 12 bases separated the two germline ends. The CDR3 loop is CASSQADFGNQPQHF. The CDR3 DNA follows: TGTGCCAGCTCACAGGCGGATTTTGGCAATCAGCCCCAGCATTTT.

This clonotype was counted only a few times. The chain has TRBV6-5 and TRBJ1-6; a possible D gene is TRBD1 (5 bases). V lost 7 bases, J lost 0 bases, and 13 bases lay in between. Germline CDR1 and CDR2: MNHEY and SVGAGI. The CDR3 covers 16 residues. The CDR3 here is CASTRLGLSYNSPLHF. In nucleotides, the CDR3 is TGTGCCAGCACCCGCTTGGGGCTCTCCTATAATTCACCCCTCCACTTT.

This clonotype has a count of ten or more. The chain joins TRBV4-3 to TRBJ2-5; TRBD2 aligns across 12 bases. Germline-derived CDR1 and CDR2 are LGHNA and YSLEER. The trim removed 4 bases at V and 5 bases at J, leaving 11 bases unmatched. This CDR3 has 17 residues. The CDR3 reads CASSPQGLAGNGETQYF. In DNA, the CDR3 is TGCGCCAGCAGCCCACAAGGACTAGCGGGGAATGGGGAGACCCAGTACTTC.